Below, 4 T cell receptor beta chains from the same sample are listed, as sequenced in a study of OX40 agonist ivuxolimab in advanced cancers. Only in-frame clones appear in the TCRdb table, and some are missing; sequencing was by immunoSEQ multiplex PCR. The sample holds approximately 24,000 clones, 65% to 80% seen once. The sample consisted of CD4+ or CD8+ T cells sorted from blood, taken in a trial of the OX40 agonist ivuxolimab. Every receptor here comes from an adult with an advanced solid tumor such as melanoma, head and neck, liver or kidney cancer.

The chain is built from TRBV5-1 and TRBJ1-1; D uncertain. This CDR3 is 16 amino acids long. Looked up from germline, CDR1 is SGHRS and CDR2 is YFSETQ. The V end lost 0 bases, the J end lost 2 bases, and 14 bases lay between the germline ends. In DNA, the CDR3 is TGCGCCAGCAGCTTGGCCCGCGGCGGCAAAAACACTGAAGCTTTCTTT. Its translation: CASSLARGGKNTEAFF. Full variable domain (rest looked up from reference TRBV5-1 and TRBJ1-1): KAGVTQTPRYLIKTRGQQVTLSCSPISGHRSVSWYQQTPGQGLQFLFEYFSETQRNKGNFPGRFSGRQFSNSRSEMNVSTLELGDSALYLCASSLARGGKNTEAFFGQGTRLTVV.

J is TRBJ2-3 and V is TRBV2, with TRBD2 as a possible D gene (6 bases). Germline V lookup: CDR1 SNHLY, CDR2 FYNNEI. The V end lost 8 bases, the J end lost 2 bases, and 17 bases lay between the germline ends. This CDR3 comprises 15 residues. CDR3 coding DNA: TGTGCCAGCTCTCGTGGGGCGGGAAACACAGATACGCAGTATTTT. Translating gives CASSRGAGNTDTQYF.

The J gene is TRBJ1-3, the V gene TRBV5-4; no firm D call. The ends were cut back, 0 bases at V and 0 bases at J, with 13 bases in the middle. This CDR3 comprises 17 residues. CDR1 SGHNT and CDR2 YYREEE come from the germline V gene (reference sequence). CDR3 sequence: CASSLGFEVGSGNTIYF. The DNA for the CDR3 is TGTGCCAGCAGCTTGGGATTTGAGGTGGGCTCTGGAAACACCATATATTTT.

The V gene is TRBV7-9, the J gene TRBJ1-2; maybe TRBD1 (6 bases). V gave up 5 bases and J gave up 4 bases, with 14 bases separating them. Germline assignment: CDR1 SEHNR and CDR2 FQNEAQ (reference sequence). CDR3 size: 14 residues. The CDR3 region is CASSMTGGLYGYTF. CDR3 sequence (DNA): TGTGCCAGCAGCATGACCGGGGGCCTCTATGGCTACACCTTC.